This TCR beta chain was observed in a study of response to subunit inactivated influenza vaccine. The length of the CDR3 is 14 residues. The junction had 5 bases not matched to a gene; V was cut back by 5 bases and J by 4 bases. From the RT-PCR reads, TCRdb called clonotypes with MiXCR, one entry per CDR3 protein. The repertoire holds roughly 570,000 distinct CDR3 sequences, with around 13% as singletons. This clonotype was sampled from a man aged 45 to 65 who received an inactivated influenza vaccine. The chain uses TRBV12-3 or TRBV12-4 and TRBJ2-5; 9 nucleotides line up with TRBD1. The material sequenced was PBMCs from blood, taken less than 13 days after vaccination. Here the CDR3 DNA reads TGTGCCAGCAGTGCACAGGGGGCCGGAGAGACCCAGTACTTC. Its protein product is CASSAQGAGETQYF.